The sequence of this TCR beta chain was determined in a study of cytotoxic CD8 clonotypes in ibrutinib-treated CLL. Assay used: immunoSEQ multiplex PCR; TCRdb lists only in-frame clones, some missing. The sample consists of about 310,000 clones, around four fifths of them appearing once. Germline lookup yields CDR1 SGDLS and CDR2 YYNGEE. V lost 7 bases, J lost 0 bases, and 4 bases stayed unmatched. The CDR3 is 14 residues long. This specimen consisted of PBMCs, obtained before ibrutinib treatment. The V call is TRBV9, the J call TRBJ2-3; TRBD2 aligns across 8 bases. This TCR derives from a human donor with chronic lymphocytic leukemia. The CDR3 sequence is CASQAGVSTDTQYF. The DNA for the CDR3 is TGTGCCAGCCAAGCGGGGGTTAGCACAGATACGCAGTATTTT.